A selection of T cell receptor beta chains follows, all from one sample in a study of shared clonotypes between healthy human individuals. TCRdb's table, derived via immunoSEQ multiplex PCR, lists solely in-frame clones and lacks some. The profile shows about 2.4 million clones, more than 90% of them singletons. Sequenced material: naive CD4+ T cells sorted from blood. Receptors originate from a man in his late teens or twenties in good health. CDR3s include the opening cysteine and the closing phenylalanine or tryptophan. D genes are given only for firm matches. Not all rows give a size; the values are once, few, many and, for expanded clones, a class.

j_call	d_call	v_call	clone_size	cdr3_nt	cdr3_aa
TRBJ1-6	-	TRBV18	few	TGTGCCAGCTCACCACAAGATAATTCACCCCTCCACTTT	CASSPQDNSPLHF
TRBJ2-7	-	TRBV5-5	-	TGTGCCAGCAGCCCAGACCTATTCGAGCAGTACTTC	CASSPDLFEQYF
TRBJ1-2	-	TRBV19	-	TGTGCCAGTGGTGGCATGCCGGGCTATGGCTACACCTTC	CASGGMPGYGYTF
TRBJ1-1	TRBD1	TRBV19	-	TGTGCCAGTGGGGGCGGACAGGGGAACACTGAAGCTTTCTTT	CASGGGQGNTEAFF
TRBJ2-1	TRBD2	TRBV7-2	once	TGTGCCAGCAGCTTAGCGGTGCTAGCGGGAGACAATGAGCAGTTCTTC	CASSLAVLAGDNEQFF
TRBJ2-3	-	TRBV4-3	-	TGCGCCAGCAGCCCCGTCGGTGGCACAGATACGCAGTATTTT	CASSPVGGTDTQYF
TRBJ2-3	-	TRBV29-1	once	TGCAGCGTTGACGCTGCGGGTTCAGATACGCAGTATTTT	CSVDAAGSDTQYF
TRBJ2-7	TRBD2	TRBV13	-	TGTGCCAGCAGCATCGGACTAGCGGGAGGCTCCTACGAGCAGTACTTC	CASSIGLAGGSYEQYF
TRBJ1-1	-	TRBV6-1	-	TGTGCCAGCAGTGCCCACGCGGGGAACACTGAAGCTTTCTTT	CASSAHAGNTEAFF
TRBJ2-7	-	TRBV30	-	TGTGCCTGGAGTCAGGACTATTGGGGCGAGCAGTACTTC	CAWSQDYWGEQYF
TRBJ1-2	-	TRBV7-3	-	TGTGCCAGCAGCTTACAGGGAAGAATGGGTGGCTACACCTTC	CASSLQGRMGGYTF
TRBJ1-4	-	TRBV9	once	TGTGCCAGCAGCGCCTTCCGGGGTCCTAATGAAAAACTGTTTTTT	CASSAFRGPNEKLFF
TRBJ1-1	-	TRBV2	-	TGTGCCAGCAGTGAACCCCGGCAGTATAACACTGAAGCTTTCTTT	CASSEPRQYNTEAFF
TRBJ1-4	TRBD1	TRBV27	-	TGTGCCAGCAGTTCCGACAGGGGATTCGCAACTAATGAAAAACTGTTTTTT	CASSSDRGFATNEKLFF
TRBJ2-3	-	TRBV28	-	TGTGCCAGCAGTCCACTCTGGGATACGCAGTATTTT	CASSPLWDTQYF
TRBJ2-3	-	TRBV6-1	-	TGTGCCAGCAGTGAAGTGGCGGCAGGCGCTGATACGCAGTATTTT	CASSEVAAGADTQYF
TRBJ1-3	-	TRBV11-3	-	TGTGCCAGCAGCCCCCGGGGCGGTGGCTCTGGAAACACCATATATTTT	CASSPRGGGSGNTIYF
TRBJ1-5	-	TRBV27	few	TGTGCCAGCAGTTTCCGGGACAGCAATCAGCCCCAGCATTTT	CASSFRDSNQPQHF
TRBJ1-5	-	TRBV6-1	-	TGTGCCAGCAGTGCAGTACCCTATCAGCCCCAGCATTTT	CASSAVPYQPQHF
TRBJ2-1	TRBD2	TRBV7-2	-	TGTGCCAGCAGCGCCCTAGCGGGGTACAATGAGCAGTTCTTC	CASSALAGYNEQFF
TRBJ1-1	-	TRBV6-6	few	TGTGCCAGTGGCGACGGCGGGAACACTGAAGCTTTCTTT	CASGDGGNTEAFF
TRBJ1-2	-	TRBV5-1	-	TGCGCCAGCAGGCCCGGGACGACGCTTGGTAACTATGGCTACACCTTC	CASRPGTTLGNYGYTF
TRBJ2-5	TRBD1	TRBV10-3	-	TGTGCCATCAGTCGCCAGGGGGATTCACGAGAGACCCAGTACTTC	CAISRQGDSRETQYF
TRBJ2-7	-	TRBV28	-	TGTGCCAGCAGTATGCTCCGGGCCCCGGGGACCGAGCAGTACTTC	CASSMLRAPGTEQYF
TRBJ2-4	-	TRBV19	-	TGTGCCAGTAGTATTGGGGGGCTGGTCAAAAACATTCAGTACTTC	CASSIGGLVKNIQYF
TRBJ1-1	-	TRBV19	-	TGTGCCAGTAGTGAAGCAGGGGCGGCTTTCTTT	CASSEAGAAFF
TRBJ1-2	-	TRBV6-1	-	TGTGCCAGCAGTGCGGTTAACTATGGCTACACCTTC	CASSAVNYGYTF
TRBJ2-1	TRBD2	TRBV14	-	TGTGCCAGCAGCCAAGGTCCGGGAGGGCCCCACAATGAGCAGTTCTTC	CASSQGPGGPHNEQFF
TRBJ1-5	TRBD1	TRBV10-2	-	TGCGCCAGCAGCCCAGGCTTCGGGACAGGGGAAAGCAATCAGCCCCAGCATTTT	CASSPGFGTGESNQPQHF
TRBJ1-5	-	TRBV6-1	-	TGTGCCAGCAGTGAGCTCCTGGGGTATAGCAATCAGCCCCAGCATTTT	CASSELLGYSNQPQHF
TRBJ2-3	TRBD2	TRBV5-6	-	TGTGCCAGCAGCACCGTAGCGGGAGGGTACGGCACAGATACGCAGTATTTT	CASSTVAGGYGTDTQYF
TRBJ2-7	TRBD2	TRBV9	-	TGTGCCAGCAGCGTAGGAGATAGCGGGAGCTTCGAGCAGTACTTC	CASSVGDSGSFEQYF
TRBJ2-2	TRBD1	TRBV2	-	TGTGCCAGTGTAGGGACAGCTTTAAACACCGGGGAGCTGTTTTTT	CASVGTALNTGELFF
TRBJ1-1	-	TRBV18	-	TGTGCCAGCTCACCACCAAATACAGGGATGAACACTGAAGCTTTCTTT	CASSPPNTGMNTEAFF
TRBJ2-7	-	TRBV5-6	once	TGTGCCAGCAGTGACGGACAGCTACGTACCTACGAGCAGTACTTC	CASSDGQLRTYEQYF
TRBJ1-5	-	TRBV19	few	TGTGCCAGTGGCCCCCGGGGCAATCAGCCCCAGCATTTT	CASGPRGNQPQHF
TRBJ2-7	-	TRBV5-8	-	TGTGCCAGCAGCTTGGATATGGCGGGCCCCTACGAGCAGTACTTC	CASSLDMAGPYEQYF
TRBJ2-7	-	TRBV7-2	-	TGTGCCAGCAGCTCTTCCTTTGAGCAGTACTTC	CASSSSFEQYF
TRBJ2-3	-	TRBV19	-	TGTGCCAGTAGTATAGCTCCGCTGGGGACGAACACAGATACGCAGTATTTT	CASSIAPLGTNTDTQYF
TRBJ1-2	-	TRBV9	-	TGTGCCAGCAGCGTAGAGTATACAGGGCTAGGTGGCTACACCTTC	CASSVEYTGLGGYTF
TRBJ1-1	-	TRBV6-1	-	TGTGCCAGCAGTGAGGTTTTGGGTGAAGCTTTCTTT	CASSEVLGEAFF
TRBJ1-1	TRBD1	TRBV11-2	-	TGTGCCAGCAGCGCCAGACAGGGGGCGACGGCTGAAGCTTTCTTT	CASSARQGATAEAFF
TRBJ2-3	TRBD2	TRBV10-1	-	TGCGCCACCTCCGGGACTAGCGGGAGAACAGATACGCAGTATTTT	CATSGTSGRTDTQYF
TRBJ2-4	-	TRBV29-1	-	TGCAGCGTTGCAGGGCAAGCCAAAAACATTCAGTACTTC	CSVAGQAKNIQYF
TRBJ1-1	-	TRBV7-9	-	TGTGCCAGCAGCCGTATGGCAGGAGCTTTCTTT	CASSRMAGAFF
TRBJ1-1	-	TRBV7-9	-	TGTGCCAGCAGCTTAGAGGGCGGGGCAGGAAGTAGGGCTTTCTTT	CASSLEGGAGSRAFF
TRBJ2-7	-	TRBV10-1	-	TGCGCCAGCAGTCGGGGGGACAACTACGAGCAGTACTTC	CASSRGDNYEQYF